The 32 T cell receptor beta chains presented below share a single source sample, sequenced in a study of metastatic and nonmetastatic thyroid tumors. TCRdb re-called the PCR reads via MiXCR. In the table there are tens of thousands of clones, about a quarter of which are singletons. Patients underwent thyroid surgery, and none had received any treatment before it. Sequenced input: blood. The receptors shown here come from a female donor with papillary thyroid cancer or a benign thyroid nodule (not recorded which). Some clones in this sample may be carry-over from other donors' samples.

This clone was recorded many times. V gene TRBV24-1 combines with J gene TRBJ2-3; D gene uncertain. Germline V gives CDR1 KGHDR, CDR2 SFDVKD. V was cut by 1 base and J by 1 base, with 11 bases left in between. The CDR3 is made up of 16 amino acids. CDR3: CATSDFGWAGTDTQYF. The CDR3 bases are TGTGCCACCAGTGATTTCGGGTGGGCCGGCACAGATACGCAGTATTTT.

On this clone itself: Being one base from a much bigger clone, this may be a read error. The same CDR3 can be traced to other DNA sequences in this sample. The gene calls are TRBV6-1 and TRBJ1-2, with a weak D call TRBD1 (5 bases). Germline V gene lookup returns CDR1 MNHNS and CDR2 SASEGT. Trimming removed 7 bases from V and 2 bases from J, with 14 bases in between. The CDR3 has 14 residues. CDR3 nucleotide sequence: TGTGCCAGCAAGCAGACAGACCTAAACTATGGCTACACCTTC. Translation gives CASKQTDLNYGYTF.

This clone was counted at least ten times. The gene calls are TRBV7-3 and TRBJ1-1; possibly TRBD1 for D (5 bases). CDR3 size: 13 residues. The V end lost 2 bases, the J end lost 1 base, and 5 bases lay between the germline ends. Per the germline V gene, CDR1 is SGHTA and CDR2 is FQGTGA. Here the CDR3 DNA reads TGTGCCAGCAGCTTAGGACAGAACACTGAAGCTTTCTTT. Amino acids: CASSLGQNTEAFF.

Sample share makes this clone medium-sized. As DNA, the CDR3 is TGTGCCAGCAGCCCTAGGACTAGCAGCAATGAGCAGTTCTTC. It encodes CASSPRTSSNEQFF. The rearrangement links TRBV7-9 to TRBJ2-1; 8 nucleotides agree with TRBD2. In germline, CDR1 is SEHNR, CDR2 FQNEAQ (reference sequence). The CDR3 is made up of 14 amino acids. The J segment lost 6 bases and the V segment lost 5 bases, leaving 6 bases of the junction unmatched.

As for this clone: A read error may account for a junction end that differs from germline. V is TRBV15 and J is TRBJ2-3, with D maybe TRBD2 (6 bases). The CDR3 has 16 residues. Germline lookup yields CDR1 LNHNV and CDR2 YYDKDF (reference sequence). The CDR3 loop reads CATGREDGGGTDTQYF. The CDR3 bases are TGTGCCACCGGCAGAGAAGACGGGGGTGGCACAGATACGCAGTATTTT.

This clone showed up many times. The V and J genes are TRBV9 and TRBJ2-7, with 7 nucleotides matching TRBD1. This CDR3 contains 15 residues. V lost 3 bases, J lost 4 bases, and 10 bases stayed unmatched. The germline CDR1 and CDR2 sequences are SGDLS and YYNGEE. The CDR3 protein is CASSEWTGVGYEQYF. In DNA form, the CDR3 reads TGTGCCAGCAGCGAGTGGACAGGTGTTGGGTACGAGCAGTACTTC.

Ten or more counts support this clone. The chain links TRBV3-1 to TRBJ2-1; D gene uncertain. V lost 2 bases and J lost 9, with 11 bases in between. This CDR3 comprises 13 residues. The V gene's germline CDR1 is LGHDT and CDR2 YNNKEL (reference sequence). The CDR3 nucleotides are TGTGCCAGCAGCCAAAACGTAGCCGTTGAGCAGTTCTTC. Translated, it gives CASSQNVAVEQFF.

The rearrangement joins TRBV11-2 to TRBJ2-6; D is possibly TRBD1 (5 bases). V was trimmed by 0 bases and J by 2 bases, leaving 8 bases between them. In germline, CDR1 is SGHAT, CDR2 FQNNGV. This CDR3 comprises 16 residues. CDR3 nucleotides: TGTGCCAGCAGCTTAGACGTCAGGGCTGGGGCCAACGTCCTGACTTTC. It is translated as CASSLDVRAGANVLTF.

This clone occurred many times. The V and J genes are TRBV18 and TRBJ1-2; 9 bases align to TRBD1. Trimming removed 1 base from V and 4 bases from J; junction bases left unmatched: 4. Germline CDR1 KGHSH, CDR2 LQKENI. CDR3 length equals 15 residues. The chain's CDR3 is CASSPRLDRGYGYTF. The CDR3 coding sequence is TGTGCCAGCTCACCACGCCTGGACAGGGGCTATGGCTACACCTTC.

This clone was seen many times. The J gene is TRBJ1-1, the V gene TRBV20-1, with 9 nucleotides matching TRBD1. Germline CDR1 and CDR2: DFQATT and SNEGSKA (reference sequence). V lost 3 bases, J lost 5 bases, and 4 bases stayed unmatched. The CDR3 extends over 13 amino acids. The CDR3 bases are TGCAGTGCTAGTCAGACAGGGGGAACTGAAGCTTTCTTT. Protein: CSASQTGGTEAFF.

The sample holds many counts of this clone. One end of the junction is discordant with germline, which a read error may explain. The DNA for the CDR3 is TGTGCTAGCAGCTTGATGGACGGGAACACTGAAGCTTTCTTT. Residues: CASSLMDGNTEAFF. The rearrangement joins TRBV7-7 to TRBJ1-1; D is unresolved. There are 14 residues in the CDR3. Germline-derived CDR1 and CDR2 are SSHAT and FNYEAQ (reference sequence).

This clone was counted a few times. J is TRBJ2-7 and V is TRBV2, with D perhaps assigned TRBD1 or TRBD2 (5 bases each). The CDR3 runs 13 residues. The germline V gene encodes CDR1 SNHLY and CDR2 FYNNEI. V was shortened by 8 bases and J by 4 bases, with 15 bases between the two germline ends. Here the CDR3 reads CASGGRGAYEQYF. As DNA, the CDR3 is TGTGCCAGCGGGGGTCGGGGAGCTTACGAGCAGTACTTC.

This clone has a count of ten or more. The genes are TRBV18 and TRBJ2-1, with D possibly matching TRBD2 (5 bases). The germline CDR1 and CDR2 sequences are KGHSH and LQKENI. Trimming cost V 0 bases and J 6 bases, with 12 bases left between them. The CDR3 spans 15 residues. CDR3 DNA sequence: TGTGCCAGCTCACCACCGAGCGGACCCCCCAATGAGCAGTTCTTC. Its protein product is CASSPPSGPPNEQFF.

This clone appeared many times. The chain joins TRBV7-3 to TRBJ2-1, with 9 bases that match TRBD1. CDR1 is SGHTA, CDR2 FQGTGA, per germline. This CDR3 spans 16 amino acids. Unmatched junction bases numbered 5, after V lost 1 base and J lost 4 bases. DNA of the CDR3: TGTGCCAGCAGCTTAAGACAGGGGGTCCCTTACAATGAGCAGTTCTTC. Translating it yields CASSLRQGVPYNEQFF. The full variable domain, completed using reference TRBV7-3 and TRBJ2-1, is GAGVSQTPSNKVTEKGKYVELRCDPISGHTALYWYRQSLGQGPEFLIYFQGTGAADDSGLPNDRFFAVRPEGSVSTLKIQRTERGDSAVYLCASSLRQGVPYNEQFFGPGTRLTVL.

This clone was seen at least ten times. The rearrangement links TRBV7-2 to TRBJ1-5; TRBD1 is a possible D gene (5 bases). The V gene lost 8 bases and the J gene lost 6 bases, with 11 bases spanning the gap. Germline V CDR1 and CDR2: SGHTA, FQGNSA. CDR3 length: 12 amino acids. The CDR3 loop reads CASHRRGQPQHF. The CDR3 bases are TGTGCCAGCCACAGGCGGGGTCAGCCCCAGCATTTT.

Relative to its sample, this clone is medium-sized. The DNA of the CDR3 is TGCAGTGCTAGACGACTAGCGGGAGACTTAAATGAGCAGTTCTTC. This sequence encodes CSARRLAGDLNEQFF. The rearrangement links TRBV20-1 to TRBJ2-1, with 12 bases lining up with TRBD2. J was trimmed by 7 bases and V by 2 bases; bases with no gene match: 6. The CDR3 length is 15 residues. CDR1 DFQATT and CDR2 SNEGSKA come from the germline V gene (reference sequence).

This rearrangement joins TRBV7-8 to TRBJ1-5; no definite D call. Per germline, CDR1 SGHVS and CDR2 FQNEAQ. This CDR3 is built from 14 residues. V was trimmed by 1 base and J by 3 bases, leaving 7 bases between them. The CDR3 region is CASSLGGNNQPQHF. The CDR3 DNA reads TGTGCCAGCAGCTTAGGGGGAAACAATCAGCCCCAGCATTTT.

Sample share makes this clone medium-sized (0.01 to 0.1%). The rearrangement uses TRBV7-2 and TRBJ2-7; TRBD1 matches 7 bases. Germline assignment: CDR1 SGHTA and CDR2 FQGNSA. The CDR3 is made up of 17 amino acids. V lost 4 bases and J lost 2; bases outside the gene matches: 14. CDR3 protein: CASSSLTSGTETYEQYF. CDR3 sequence (DNA): TGTGCCAGCAGCTCCCTGACGTCCGGGACAGAAACCTACGAGCAGTACTTC. Using reference TRBV7-2 and TRBJ2-7 for the parts outside the CDR3, the full variable domain is GAGVSQSPSNKVTEKGKDVELRCDPISGHTALYWYRQSLGQGLEFLIYFQGNSAPDKSGLPSDRFSAERTGGSVSTLTIQRTQQEDSAVYLCASSSLTSGTETYEQYFGPGTRLTVT.

This clone has at least ten counts. J is TRBJ1-1 and V is TRBV14; no reliable D call. Germline V lookup: CDR1 SGHDN, CDR2 FVKESK. The CDR3 length is 13 residues. V was shortened by 4 bases and J by 0 bases, with 6 bases between the two germline ends. CDR3 sequence (DNA): TGTGCCAGCAGCCCAATCATGAACACTGAAGCTTTCTTT. It codes for CASSPIMNTEAFF.

The J gene is TRBJ2-2, the V gene TRBV6-1, with D uncertain. Trimming took off 7 bases at V and 2 bases at J, with 14 bases between the two ends. The CDR3 covers 15 residues. Germline lookup yields CDR1 MNHNS and CDR2 SASEGT. CDR3 nucleotides: TGTGCCAGCAACGAACGACTGTCCAACACCGGGGAGCTGTTTTTT. This gives the protein CASNERLSNTGELFF.

There are many counts of this clone. Mismatch with germline at one junction end may stem from a read error. This chain links TRBV13 with TRBJ1-1, with D possibly matching TRBD1 (6 bases). CDR3 size: 15 residues. The germline V gene has CDR1 PRHDT and CDR2 FYEKMQ (reference sequence). This CDR3 is CASSLDRVAGTGAFF. CDR3 DNA sequence: TGTGCCAGCAGCTTAGACAGGGTAGCGGGCACTGGAGCTTTCTTT.

With regard to this clone: This may arise from a read error, as a much more abundant clone is one base away. The chain joins TRBV19 to TRBJ1-2; D not certain. The CDR3 spans 13 residues. Per the germline V gene, CDR1 is LNHDA and CDR2 is SQIVND (reference sequence). In DNA, the CDR3 is TGTGCCAGTAGCAAAATTCTTACATATGGCTGCACCTTC. Amino acid sequence: CASSKILTYGCTF. Looking up the rest from reference TRBV19 and TRBJ1-2 gives the full variable domain: DGGITQSPKYLFRKEGQNVTLSCEQNLNHDAMYWYRQDPGQGLRLIYYSQIVNDFQKGDIAEGYSVSREKKESFPLTVTSAQKNPTAFYLCASSKILTYGCTFGSGTRLTVV.

This clone was detected many times. The gene calls are TRBV2 and TRBJ1-6; the D gene is possibly TRBD1 (6 bases). Germline CDR1 reads SNHLY; CDR2 reads FYNNEI. V lost 8 bases and J lost 13, with 15 bases in between. This CDR3 has 12 amino acids. The CDR3: CASYETGIPLHF. CDR3 nucleotide sequence: TGTGCCAGCTACGAAACAGGGATTCCCCTCCACTTT.

In its sample, this clone ranks as medium-sized. The chain carries TRBV4-3 and TRBJ2-7; tentative D call: TRBD2 (6 bases). Trimming left V 5 bases short and J 3 bases short, with 20 bases between. The CDR3 loop spans 16 amino acids. Germline lookup yields CDR1 LGHNA and CDR2 YSLEER. The CDR3 region is CASSGAPRDFGYEQYF. In DNA, the CDR3 is TGCGCCAGCAGCGGGGCTCCCAGGGACTTCGGCTACGAGCAGTACTTC.

Within the sample, this clone is medium-sized. J is TRBJ2-7 and V is TRBV6-1; the D call may be TRBD1 or TRBD2 (6 bases each). Germline CDR1 and CDR2: MNHNS and SASEGT. CDR3 size: 12 residues. V dropped 6 bases and J dropped 3 bases, with 9 bases sitting between them. The CDR3 DNA reads as TGTGCCAGCAGGCGGGACAACTACGAGCAGTACTTC. The encoded protein is CASRRDNYEQYF.

This clone was counted at least ten times. The chain recombines TRBV5-1 with TRBJ2-5; 11 bases line up with TRBD2. J lost 4 bases, V lost 1 base, and 6 bases had no gene match. The CDR3 loop spans 16 amino acids. From germline, CDR1 is SGHRS and CDR2 YFSETQ. The CDR3 protein is CASSLIAGGPGETQYF. CDR3 sequence (DNA): TGCGCCAGCAGCTTGATAGCGGGAGGGCCCGGAGAGACCCAGTACTTC.

This clone is medium-sized (0.01 to 0.1%) by share. This rearrangement joins TRBV27 to TRBJ2-7; TRBD1 is a possible D gene (6 bases). V was cut by 1 base and J by 2 bases, with 9 bases left in between. This CDR3 spans 14 amino acids. Germline-derived CDR1 and CDR2 are MNHEY and SMNVEV (reference sequence). CDR3 sequence: CASSLLGGAYEQYF. The CDR3 bases are TGTGCCAGCAGTTTATTAGGGGGAGCCTACGAGCAGTACTTC.

Comments on this clone: One end of the junction is discordant with germline, which a read error may explain. The rearrangement links TRBV7-2 to TRBJ1-5, with 9 bases fitting TRBD1. This CDR3 comprises 14 residues. CDR1 is SGHTA, CDR2 FQGNSA, per germline. The CDR3 spells CASSLQGAHEPKHF. Here the CDR3 DNA reads TGTGCCAGCAGCCTACAGGGGGCGCATGAGCCCAAGCATTTT. The variable domain in full, completed from reference TRBV7-2 and TRBJ1-5, reads GAGVSQSPSNKVTEKGKDVELRCDPISGHTALYWYRQSLGQGLEFLIYFQGNSAPDKSGLPSDRFSAERTGGSVSTLTIQRTQQEDSAVYLCASSLQGAHEPKHFGDGTRLSIL.

On this clone: At one end, the junction sequence differs from germline, possibly due to a read error. J is TRBJ2-5 and V is TRBV6-2 or TRBV6-3; D call uncertain. The CDR3 runs to 12 residues. Germline V lookup: CDR1 MNHEY, CDR2 SVGEGT. The DNA of the CDR3 is TGTGCTAGCACCACGGATGACGAGACCCAGTACTTC. Residues: CASTTDDETQYF.

This clone was detected ten times or more. This chain uses TRBV7-9 with TRBJ1-3; 7 nucleotides match TRBD1. V lost 6 bases, J lost 2 bases, and 13 bases stayed unmatched. This CDR3 is 17 amino acids long. CDR1 is SEHNR and CDR2 is FQNEAQ in the germline V gene (reference sequence). This CDR3 is CASSPNWWTGAGNTIYF. The DNA for the CDR3 is TGTGCCAGCAGTCCAAACTGGTGGACAGGCGCTGGAAACACCATATATTTT. Full variable domain (missing parts from reference TRBV7-9 and TRBJ1-3): DTGVSQNPRHKITKRGQNVTFRCDPISEHNRLYWYRQTLGQGPEFLTYFQNEAQLEKSRLLSDRFSAERPKGSFSTLEIQRTEQGDSAMYLCASSPNWWTGAGNTIYFGEGSWLTVV.

This clone has ten or more counts. The chain combines TRBV6-4 with TRBJ2-2; TRBD2 is a possible D gene (5 bases). Germline CDR1 reads MRHNA; CDR2 reads SNTAGT. The ends were cut back, 5 bases at V and 1 base at J, with 5 bases in the middle. CDR3 length equals 13 residues. CDR3 sequence (DNA): TGTGCCAGCAGTAGCGGGAACACCGGGGAGCTGTTTTTT. Its protein product is CASSSGNTGELFF.

Details on this clone: Its ends do not fully match the called genes, so a read error is possible. The chain carries TRBV18 and TRBJ2-7; D remains ambiguous. Germline assignment: CDR1 KGHSH and CDR2 LQKENI. The CDR3 runs to 12 residues. CDR3 region: CASSPERIEKYF. DNA for the CDR3: TGTGCCAGCTCACCTGAGAGAATCGAGAAGTACTTC. The variable domain in full, with the rest retrieved from reference TRBV18 and TRBJ2-7, is NAGVMQNPRHLVRRRGQEARLRCSPMKGHSHVYWYRQLPEEGLKFMVYLQKENIIDESGMPKERFSAEFPKEGPSILRIQQVVRGDSAAYFCASSPERIEKYFGPGTRLTVT.